These 10 T cell receptor beta chains were all obtained from the same sample, sequenced in a study of CD8 T cells in ankylosing spondylitis. TCRdb called the 5' RACE reads again in MiXCR, with one record for every CDR3 protein. This sample has some 200,000 distinct CDR3 sequences; 6% to 8% occur once, and the top ten carry over 12%. Their antigen targets remain unknown. Broader study findings: A TCR beta motif of several highly homologous variants seemed to mark ankylosing spondylitis blood.

Sample: blood, either unsorted or a sorted T cell fraction (not recorded which). The receptor set was obtained from a male donor with ankylosing spondylitis.

At least ten counts were recorded for this clonotype. V is TRBV12-3 or TRBV12-4 and J is TRBJ2-5; possible D gene TRBD2, 5 bases. The CDR3 runs to 14 residues. V was shortened by 5 bases and J by 3 bases, with 13 bases between the two germline ends. The CDR3 bases are TGTGCCAGCAGTCATCGAGGGAAAGAAGAGACCCAGTACTTC. Its translation is CASSHRGKEETQYF.

At least ten counts were recorded for this clonotype. The gene calls are TRBV4-3 and TRBJ2-1; 7 bases map to TRBD1. Germline CDR1 LGHNA, CDR2 YSLEER. V dropped 1 base and J dropped 4; count of bases not matched to a gene: 7. There are 16 residues in the CDR3. This chain's CDR3 is CASSQGTGQGYNEQFF. As DNA, the CDR3 is TGCGCCAGCAGCCAAGGGACAGGCCAGGGGTACAATGAGCAGTTCTTC.

The chain is built from TRBV6-5 and TRBJ2-7; no clear D. V lost 2 bases and J lost 3, with 8 bases in between. CDR3 length equals 13 residues. The germline V gene encodes CDR1 MNHEY and CDR2 SVGAGI. In DNA, the CDR3 is TGTGCCAGCAGTTACAATAGAAACTACGAGCAGTACTTC. Its protein product is CASSYNRNYEQYF.

This clonotype was seen at least ten times. This chain joins TRBV29-1 and TRBJ2-4; D tentatively reads TRBD1 or TRBD2 (5 bases each). Germline lookup yields CDR1 SQVTM and CDR2 ANQGSEA. The CDR3 covers 14 residues. The V and J ends lost 6 bases and 0 bases respectively, with 12 bases between them. CDR3 region: CSVAGTLAKNIQYF. The DNA for the CDR3 is TGCAGCGTCGCAGGGACGTTAGCCAAAAACATTCAGTACTTC.

At least ten counts were recorded for this clonotype. V is TRBV4-2 and J is TRBJ2-7; 9 positions agree with TRBD1. The V and J ends lost 1 base and 4 bases, in that order; junction bases with no gene match: 5. The germline V gene encodes CDR1 LGHNA and CDR2 YNFKEQ. The CDR3 runs 15 residues. CDR3 DNA: TGTGCCAGCAGCCAAGGGGACAGGGCCCTATACGAGCAGTACTTC. It encodes CASSQGDRALYEQYF.

The rearrangement links TRBV28 to TRBJ2-1; 10 bases align to TRBD2. The length of the CDR3 is 16 residues. Germline trimming cut 3 bases from V and 4 bases from J; bases unmatched to any gene: 6. Germline V gives CDR1 MDHEN, CDR2 SYDVKM. For the CDR3, the DNA is TGTGCCAGCAGTTTCGTCCGGACTAGCGGTTACAATGAGCAGTTCTTC. Amino acid sequence: CASSFVRTSGYNEQFF.

The chain is built from TRBV7-2 and TRBJ1-2, with D tentatively TRBD1 (6 bases). The length of the CDR3 is 13 residues. Trimming stripped 5 bases from V and 9 bases from J, with 16 bases between. Germline V gene data show CDR1 as SGHTA and CDR2 as FQGNSA. The CDR3 sequence is CASSPTQGFRYTF. The CDR3 coding sequence is TGTGCCAGCAGCCCTACACAGGGCTTCCGCTACACCTTC.

This clonotype was picked up many times. This chain's CDR3 is CASSQEAWSGYEQYF. The CDR3 DNA reads TGTGCCAGCAGCCAAGAAGCCTGGTCCGGGTACGAGCAGTACTTC. The J gene is TRBJ2-7, the V gene TRBV4-2, with no clear D. CDR1 and CDR2 (germline): LGHNA, YNFKEQ. The ends were cut back, 0 bases at V and 4 bases at J, with 13 bases in the middle. CDR3 size: 15 residues.

This clonotype was counted many times. The chain is built from TRBV25-1 and TRBJ1-1; no clear D gene. The CDR3 runs to 14 residues. V lost 5 bases and J 1 base, leaving 11 bases between the germline ends. Germline V gene lookup returns CDR1 MGHDK and CDR2 SYGVNS. The CDR3: CASSPTRRNTEAFF. In DNA form, the CDR3 reads TGTGCCAGCAGTCCGACACGGCGGAACACTGAAGCTTTCTTT.

The chain employs TRBV6-2 or TRBV6-3 and TRBJ2-6, with D uncertain. V was trimmed by 5 bases and J by 3 bases, leaving 14 bases between them. Germline V lookup: CDR1 MNHEY, CDR2 SVGEGT. The CDR3 has 16 residues. The CDR3 loop is CASSTTAIYGANVLTF. The CDR3 nucleotides read TGTGCCAGCAGTACAACGGCGATATATGGGGCCAACGTCCTGACTTTC.